Sequencing of this T cell receptor beta chain was carried out in a study of T cells in tuberculosis. Stated time point: new active TB diagnosis, blood taken before or within 7 days of starting treatment. The CDR3 is 13 amino acids. From germline, CDR1 is MNHNY and CDR2 SVGAGI (reference sequence). Trimming took 11 bases from V and 10 from J; bases not matched to a gene: 16. Only in-frame clones appear in the TCRdb table, and some are missing; sequencing was by immunoSEQ multiplex PCR. This table holds around 49,000 clones, about 96% found once. The rearrangement uses TRBV6-6 and TRBJ1-1, with 7 bases that match TRBD1. The TCR sequence derives from an adult with tuberculosis. Sequencing was performed on PBMCs, taken at tuberculosis diagnosis. The chain's CDR3 is CAGNLGQGGTAFF. In nucleotides, the CDR3 is TGTGCCGGAAACTTGGGGCAGGGGGGTACAGCTTTCTTT.